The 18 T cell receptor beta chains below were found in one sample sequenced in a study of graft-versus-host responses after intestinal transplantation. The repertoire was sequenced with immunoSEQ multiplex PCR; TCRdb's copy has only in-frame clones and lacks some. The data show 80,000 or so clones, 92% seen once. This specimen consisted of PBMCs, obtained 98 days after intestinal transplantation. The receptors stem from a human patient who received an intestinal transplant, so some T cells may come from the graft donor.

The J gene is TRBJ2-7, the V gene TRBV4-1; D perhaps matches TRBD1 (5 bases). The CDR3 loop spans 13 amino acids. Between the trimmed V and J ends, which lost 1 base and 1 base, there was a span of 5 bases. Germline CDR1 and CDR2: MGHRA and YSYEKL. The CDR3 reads CASSQGTSYEQYF. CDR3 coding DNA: TGCGCCAGCAGCCAAGGGACATCCTACGAGCAGTACTTC.

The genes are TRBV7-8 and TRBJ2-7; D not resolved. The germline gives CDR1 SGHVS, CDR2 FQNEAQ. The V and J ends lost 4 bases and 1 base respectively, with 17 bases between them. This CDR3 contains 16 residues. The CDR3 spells CASSSPALRESYEQYF. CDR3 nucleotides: TGTGCCAGCAGCTCCCCCGCGCTCCGAGAGTCCTACGAGCAGTACTTC.

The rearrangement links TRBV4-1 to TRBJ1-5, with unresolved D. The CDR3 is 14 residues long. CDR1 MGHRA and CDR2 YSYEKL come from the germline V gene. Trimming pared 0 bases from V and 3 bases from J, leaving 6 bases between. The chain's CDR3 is CASSQEIDNQPQHF. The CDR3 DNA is TGCGCCAGCAGCCAAGAGATCGACAATCAGCCCCAGCATTTT.

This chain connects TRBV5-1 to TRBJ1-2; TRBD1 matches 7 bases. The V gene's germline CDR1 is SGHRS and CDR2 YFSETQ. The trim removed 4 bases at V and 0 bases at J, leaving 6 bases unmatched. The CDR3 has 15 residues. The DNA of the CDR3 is TGCGCCAGCAGCACCCGGGACAGCCCTAACTATGGCTACACCTTC. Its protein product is CASSTRDSPNYGYTF.

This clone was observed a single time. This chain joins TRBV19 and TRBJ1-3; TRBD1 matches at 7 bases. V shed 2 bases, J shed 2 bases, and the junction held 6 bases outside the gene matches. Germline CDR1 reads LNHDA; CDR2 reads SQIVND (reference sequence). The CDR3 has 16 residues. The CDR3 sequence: CASSIRRQGAGNTIYF. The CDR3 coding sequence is TGTGCCAGTAGTATACGTCGACAGGGTGCTGGAAACACCATATATTTT.

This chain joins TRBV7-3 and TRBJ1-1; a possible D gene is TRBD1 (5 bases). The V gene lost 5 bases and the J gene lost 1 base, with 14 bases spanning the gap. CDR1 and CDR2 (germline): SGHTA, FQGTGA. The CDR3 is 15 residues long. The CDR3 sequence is CASSRWTPTNTEAFF. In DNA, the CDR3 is TGTGCCAGCAGCCGTTGGACACCGACGAACACTGAAGCTTTCTTT.

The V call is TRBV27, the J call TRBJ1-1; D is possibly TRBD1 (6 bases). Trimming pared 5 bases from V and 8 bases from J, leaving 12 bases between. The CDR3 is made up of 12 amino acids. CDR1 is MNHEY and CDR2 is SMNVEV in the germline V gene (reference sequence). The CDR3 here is CASSNDRLEAFF. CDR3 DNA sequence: TGTGCCAGCAGTAACGACAGGTTAGAAGCTTTCTTT.

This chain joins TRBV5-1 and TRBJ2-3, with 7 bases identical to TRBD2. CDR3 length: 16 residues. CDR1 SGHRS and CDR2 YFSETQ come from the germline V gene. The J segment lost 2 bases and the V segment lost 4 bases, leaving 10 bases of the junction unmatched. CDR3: CASSPPLADYTDTQYF. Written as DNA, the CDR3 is TGCGCCAGCAGCCCGCCTCTAGCGGACTACACAGATACGCAGTATTTT.

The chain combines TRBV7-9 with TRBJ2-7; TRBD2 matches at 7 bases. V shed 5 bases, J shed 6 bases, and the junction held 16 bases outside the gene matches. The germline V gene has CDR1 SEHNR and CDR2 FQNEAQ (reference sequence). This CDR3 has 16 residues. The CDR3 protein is CASSQTWGGSSPEQYF. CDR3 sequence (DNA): TGTGCCAGCAGCCAGACATGGGGCGGGAGTAGTCCCGAGCAGTACTTC.

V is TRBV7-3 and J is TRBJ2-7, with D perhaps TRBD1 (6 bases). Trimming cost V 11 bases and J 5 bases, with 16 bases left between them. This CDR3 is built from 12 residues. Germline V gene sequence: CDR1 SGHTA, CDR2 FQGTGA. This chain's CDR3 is CAGRQDLHEQYF. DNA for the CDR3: TGTGCCGGGAGACAGGACCTTCACGAGCAGTACTTC.

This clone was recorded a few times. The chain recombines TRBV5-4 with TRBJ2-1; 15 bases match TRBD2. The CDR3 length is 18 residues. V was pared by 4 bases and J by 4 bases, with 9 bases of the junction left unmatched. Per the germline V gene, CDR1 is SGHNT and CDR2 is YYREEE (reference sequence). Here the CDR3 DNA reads TGTGCCAGCAGCGCGGGGACTAGCGGGGGGTACCTATACAATGAGCAGTTCTTC. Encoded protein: CASSAGTSGGYLYNEQFF. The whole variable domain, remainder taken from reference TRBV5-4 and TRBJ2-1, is ETGVTQSPTHLIKTRGQQVTLRCSSQSGHNTVSWYQQALGQGPQFIFQYYREEENGRGNFPPRFSGLQFPNYSSELNVNALELDDSALYLCASSAGTSGGYLYNEQFFGPGTRLTVL.

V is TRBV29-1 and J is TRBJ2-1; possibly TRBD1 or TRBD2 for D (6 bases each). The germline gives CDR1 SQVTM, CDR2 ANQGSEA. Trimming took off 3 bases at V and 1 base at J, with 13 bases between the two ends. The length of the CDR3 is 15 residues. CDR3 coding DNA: TGCAGCGTTGACGGGGGACATAATTCCTACAATGAGCAGTTCTTC. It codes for CSVDGGHNSYNEQFF.

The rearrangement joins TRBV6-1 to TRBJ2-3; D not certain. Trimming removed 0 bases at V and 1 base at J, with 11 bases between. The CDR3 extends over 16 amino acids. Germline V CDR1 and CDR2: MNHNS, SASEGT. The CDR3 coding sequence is TGTGCCAGCAGTGAAGCGCCAAGTTGGGGCACAGATACGCAGTATTTT. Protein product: CASSEAPSWGTDTQYF.

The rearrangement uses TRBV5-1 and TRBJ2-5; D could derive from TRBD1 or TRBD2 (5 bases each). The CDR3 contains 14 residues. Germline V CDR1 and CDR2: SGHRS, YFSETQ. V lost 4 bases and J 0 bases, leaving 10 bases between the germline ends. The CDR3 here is CASSIPGHQETQYF. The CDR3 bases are TGCGCCAGCAGCATCCCGGGACACCAAGAGACCCAGTACTTC.

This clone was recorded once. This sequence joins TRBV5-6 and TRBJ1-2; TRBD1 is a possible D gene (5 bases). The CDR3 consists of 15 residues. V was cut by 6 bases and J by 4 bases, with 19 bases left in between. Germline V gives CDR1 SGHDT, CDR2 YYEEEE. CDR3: CASIPTEGSLYGYTF. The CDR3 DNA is TGTGCCAGCATCCCGACAGAGGGGAGCCTCTATGGCTACACCTTC. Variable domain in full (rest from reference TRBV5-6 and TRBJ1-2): DAGVTQSPTHLIKTRGQQVTLRCSPKSGHDTVSWYQQALGQGPQFIFQYYEEEERQRGNFPDRFSGHQFPNYSSELNVNALLLGDSALYLCASIPTEGSLYGYTFGSGTRLTVV.

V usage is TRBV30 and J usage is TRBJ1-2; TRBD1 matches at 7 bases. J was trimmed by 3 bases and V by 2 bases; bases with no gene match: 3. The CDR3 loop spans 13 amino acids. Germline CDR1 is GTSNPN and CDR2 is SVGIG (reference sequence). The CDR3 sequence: CAWSQGGDYGYTF. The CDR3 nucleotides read TGTGCCTGGAGTCAAGGGGGCGACTATGGCTACACCTTC. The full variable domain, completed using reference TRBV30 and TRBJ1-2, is SQTIHQWPATLVQPVGSPLSLECTVEGTSNPNLYWYRQAAGRGLQLLFYSVGIGQISSEVPQNLSASRPQDRQFILSSKKLLLSDSGFYLCAWSQGGDYGYTFGSGTRLTVV.

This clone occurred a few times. The CDR3 nucleotides read TGCAGTATCCCCCGTCGGGAAAAACTGTTTTTT. Translation gives CSIPRREKLFF. The rearrangement joins TRBV20-1 to TRBJ1-4; no clear D. Trimming removed 8 bases from V and 8 bases from J, with 12 bases in between. The germline gives CDR1 DFQATT, CDR2 SNEGSKA (reference sequence). CDR3 size: 11 residues.

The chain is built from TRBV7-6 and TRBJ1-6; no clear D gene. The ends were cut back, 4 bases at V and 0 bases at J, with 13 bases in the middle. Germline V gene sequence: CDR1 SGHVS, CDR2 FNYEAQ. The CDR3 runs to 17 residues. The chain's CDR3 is CASSSKLQSSYNSPLHF. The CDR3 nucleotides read TGTGCCAGCAGCTCCAAACTCCAGAGCTCCTATAATTCACCCCTCCACTTT. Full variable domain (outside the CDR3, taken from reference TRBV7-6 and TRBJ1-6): GAGVSQSPRYKVTKRGQDVALRCDPISGHVSLYWYRQALGQGPEFLTYFNYEAQQDKSGLPNDRFSAERPEGSISTLTIQRTEQRDSAMYRCASSSKLQSSYNSPLHFGNGTRLTVT.